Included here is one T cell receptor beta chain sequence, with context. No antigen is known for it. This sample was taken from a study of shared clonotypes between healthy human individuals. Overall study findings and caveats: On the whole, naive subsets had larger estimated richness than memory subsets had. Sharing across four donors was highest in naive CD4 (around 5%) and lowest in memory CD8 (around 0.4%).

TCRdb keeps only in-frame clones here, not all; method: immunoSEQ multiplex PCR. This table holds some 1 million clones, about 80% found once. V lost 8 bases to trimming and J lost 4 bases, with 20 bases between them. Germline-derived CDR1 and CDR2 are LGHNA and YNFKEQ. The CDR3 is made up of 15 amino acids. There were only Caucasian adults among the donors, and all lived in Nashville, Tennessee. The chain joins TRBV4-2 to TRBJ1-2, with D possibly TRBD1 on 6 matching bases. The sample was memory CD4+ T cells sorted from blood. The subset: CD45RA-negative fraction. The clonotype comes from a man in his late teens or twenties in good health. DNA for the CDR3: TGTGCCAGCTTAGATGGGGCGACAGGCACCTATGGCTACACCTTC. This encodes CASLDGATGTYGYTF.